The clone carrying this TCR beta chain was picked up a small number of times. Its antigen is still unknown. Germline trimming cut 6 bases from V and 4 bases from J; bases unmatched to any gene: 8. The CDR3 loop spans 17 amino acids. CDR1 is LGHDT, CDR2 YNNKEL, per germline (reference sequence). Making use of molecular barcodes, quantitative 5'-RACE generated TCR beta libraries. TCRdb reanalysed the 5' RACE reads using MiXCR and keeps one entry per CDR3 protein. The sample contains around 150,000 distinct CDR3 sequences, around 18% of which appear only once. This sample is drawn from a study of CD8 T cells in ankylosing spondylitis. Overall study findings and caveats: Disease-linked clones were CD8+ and relatively rare in peripheral blood.

Sequenced input: blood, either unsorted or a sorted T cell fraction (not recorded which). This receptor was taken from a male donor with ankylosing spondylitis or in good health (not recorded which). The chain recombines TRBV3-1 with TRBJ2-5, with 16 positions matching TRBD2. The CDR3 here is CASRPGLAGGQRETQYF. In DNA form, the CDR3 reads TGTGCCAGCAGACCGGGACTAGCGGGAGGGCAGCGAGAGACCCAGTACTTC.